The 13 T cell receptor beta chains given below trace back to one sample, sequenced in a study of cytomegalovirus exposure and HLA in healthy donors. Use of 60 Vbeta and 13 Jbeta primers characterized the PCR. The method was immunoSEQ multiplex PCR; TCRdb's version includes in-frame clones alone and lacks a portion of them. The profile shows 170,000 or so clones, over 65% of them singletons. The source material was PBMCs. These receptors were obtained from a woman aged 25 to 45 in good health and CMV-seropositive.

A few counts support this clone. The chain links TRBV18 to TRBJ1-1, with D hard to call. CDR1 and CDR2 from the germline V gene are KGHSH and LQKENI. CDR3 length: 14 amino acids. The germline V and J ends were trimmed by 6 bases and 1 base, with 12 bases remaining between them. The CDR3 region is CASSREGRNTEAFF. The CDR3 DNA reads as TGTGCCAGCTCCCGTGAGGGTAGGAACACTGAAGCTTTCTTT.

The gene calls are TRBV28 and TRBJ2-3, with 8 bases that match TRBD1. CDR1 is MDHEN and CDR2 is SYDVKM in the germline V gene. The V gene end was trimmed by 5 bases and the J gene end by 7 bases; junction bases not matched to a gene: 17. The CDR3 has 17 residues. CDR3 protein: CASSPGGGATRVYTQYF. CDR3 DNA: TGTGCCAGCAGTCCAGGGGGCGGGGCGACACGTGTTTATACGCAGTATTTT. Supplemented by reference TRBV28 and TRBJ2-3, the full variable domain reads DVKVTQSSRYLVKRTGEKVFLECVQDMDHENMFWYRQDPGLGLRLIYFSYDVKMKEKGDIPEGYSVSREKKERFSLILESASTNQTSMYLCASSPGGGATRVYTQYFGPGTRLTVL.

This chain's CDR3 is CASSPSVVRSNTEAFF. The CDR3 nucleotides read TGTGCCAGTAGTCCCTCCGTCGTCAGATCGAACACTGAAGCTTTCTTT. The chain uses TRBV19 and TRBJ1-1; no clear D. This CDR3 spans 16 amino acids. V lost 5 bases to trimming and J lost 1 base, with 17 bases between them. The V gene's germline CDR1 is LNHDA and CDR2 SQIVND (reference sequence).

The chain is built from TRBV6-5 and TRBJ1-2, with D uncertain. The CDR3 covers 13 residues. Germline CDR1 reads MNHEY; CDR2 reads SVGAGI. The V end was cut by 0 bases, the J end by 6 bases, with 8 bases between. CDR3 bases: TGTGCCAGCAGTTACTCGGGCGTCCATGGCTACACCTTC. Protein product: CASSYSGVHGYTF.

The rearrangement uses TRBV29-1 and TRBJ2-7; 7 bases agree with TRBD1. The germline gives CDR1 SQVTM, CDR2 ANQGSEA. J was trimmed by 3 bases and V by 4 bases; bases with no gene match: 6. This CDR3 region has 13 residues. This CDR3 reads CSVGDRDSYEQYF. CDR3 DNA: TGCAGCGTTGGGGACCGGGACAGCTACGAGCAGTACTTC.

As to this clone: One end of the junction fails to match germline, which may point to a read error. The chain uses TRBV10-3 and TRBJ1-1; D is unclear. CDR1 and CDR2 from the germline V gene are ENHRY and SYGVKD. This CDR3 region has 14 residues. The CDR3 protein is CAISDMRRNAEAFF. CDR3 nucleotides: TGTGCCATCAGTGATATGCGGAGGAACGCTGAAGCTTTCTTT.

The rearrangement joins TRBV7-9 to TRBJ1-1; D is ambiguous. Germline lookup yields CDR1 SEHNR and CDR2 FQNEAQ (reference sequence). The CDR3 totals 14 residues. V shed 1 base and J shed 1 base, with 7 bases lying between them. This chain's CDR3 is CASSLVWQNTEAFF. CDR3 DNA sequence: TGTGCCAGCAGCTTAGTGTGGCAGAACACTGAAGCTTTCTTT.

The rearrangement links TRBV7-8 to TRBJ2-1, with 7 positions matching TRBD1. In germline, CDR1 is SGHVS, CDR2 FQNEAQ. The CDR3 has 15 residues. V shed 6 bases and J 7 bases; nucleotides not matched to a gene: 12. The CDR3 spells CASSSDRALGNEQFF. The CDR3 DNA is TGTGCCAGCAGTTCCGACAGGGCCCTTGGGAATGAGCAGTTCTTC.

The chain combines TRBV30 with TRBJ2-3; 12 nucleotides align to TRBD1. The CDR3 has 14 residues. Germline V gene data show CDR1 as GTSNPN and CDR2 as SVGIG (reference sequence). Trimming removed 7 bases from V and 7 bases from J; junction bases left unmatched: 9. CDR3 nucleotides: TGTGCCTCCCAGGGGACAGGGGGCAGCAATACGCAGTATTTT. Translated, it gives CASQGTGGSNTQYF. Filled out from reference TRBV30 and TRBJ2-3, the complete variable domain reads SQTIHQWPATLVQPVGSPLSLECTVEGTSNPNLYWYRQAAGRGLQLLFYSVGIGQISSEVPQNLSASRPQDRQFILSSKKLLLSDSGFYLCASQGTGGSNTQYFGPGTRLTVL.

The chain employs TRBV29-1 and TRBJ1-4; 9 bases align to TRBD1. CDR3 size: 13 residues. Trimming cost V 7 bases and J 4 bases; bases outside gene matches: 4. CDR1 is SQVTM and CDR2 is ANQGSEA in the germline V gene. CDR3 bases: TGCAGCGCCCGGACAGGGGTTAATGAAAAACTGTTTTTT. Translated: CSARTGVNEKLFF.

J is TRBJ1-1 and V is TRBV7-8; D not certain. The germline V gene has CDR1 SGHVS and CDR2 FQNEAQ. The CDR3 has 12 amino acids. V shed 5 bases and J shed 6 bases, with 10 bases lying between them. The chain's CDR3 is CASSQRWAEAFF. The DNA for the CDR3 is TGTGCCAGCAGCCAGCGGTGGGCTGAAGCTTTCTTT.

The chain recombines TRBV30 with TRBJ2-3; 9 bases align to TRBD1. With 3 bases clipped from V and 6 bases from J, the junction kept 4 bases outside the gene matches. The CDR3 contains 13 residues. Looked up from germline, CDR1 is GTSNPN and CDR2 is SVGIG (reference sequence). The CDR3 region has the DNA TGTGCCTGGAGACAGGGGGCAGGGGATACGCAGTATTTT. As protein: CAWRQGAGDTQYF. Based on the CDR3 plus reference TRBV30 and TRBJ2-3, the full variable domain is SQTIHQWPATLVQPVGSPLSLECTVEGTSNPNLYWYRQAAGRGLQLLFYSVGIGQISSEVPQNLSASRPQDRQFILSSKKLLLSDSGFYLCAWRQGAGDTQYFGPGTRLTVL.

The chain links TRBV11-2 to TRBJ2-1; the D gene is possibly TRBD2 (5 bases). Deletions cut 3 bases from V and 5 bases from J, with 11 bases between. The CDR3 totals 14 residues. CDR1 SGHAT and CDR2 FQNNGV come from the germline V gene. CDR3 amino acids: CASSFGLSNNEQFF. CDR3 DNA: TGTGCCAGCAGCTTCGGACTTTCGAACAATGAGCAGTTCTTC.